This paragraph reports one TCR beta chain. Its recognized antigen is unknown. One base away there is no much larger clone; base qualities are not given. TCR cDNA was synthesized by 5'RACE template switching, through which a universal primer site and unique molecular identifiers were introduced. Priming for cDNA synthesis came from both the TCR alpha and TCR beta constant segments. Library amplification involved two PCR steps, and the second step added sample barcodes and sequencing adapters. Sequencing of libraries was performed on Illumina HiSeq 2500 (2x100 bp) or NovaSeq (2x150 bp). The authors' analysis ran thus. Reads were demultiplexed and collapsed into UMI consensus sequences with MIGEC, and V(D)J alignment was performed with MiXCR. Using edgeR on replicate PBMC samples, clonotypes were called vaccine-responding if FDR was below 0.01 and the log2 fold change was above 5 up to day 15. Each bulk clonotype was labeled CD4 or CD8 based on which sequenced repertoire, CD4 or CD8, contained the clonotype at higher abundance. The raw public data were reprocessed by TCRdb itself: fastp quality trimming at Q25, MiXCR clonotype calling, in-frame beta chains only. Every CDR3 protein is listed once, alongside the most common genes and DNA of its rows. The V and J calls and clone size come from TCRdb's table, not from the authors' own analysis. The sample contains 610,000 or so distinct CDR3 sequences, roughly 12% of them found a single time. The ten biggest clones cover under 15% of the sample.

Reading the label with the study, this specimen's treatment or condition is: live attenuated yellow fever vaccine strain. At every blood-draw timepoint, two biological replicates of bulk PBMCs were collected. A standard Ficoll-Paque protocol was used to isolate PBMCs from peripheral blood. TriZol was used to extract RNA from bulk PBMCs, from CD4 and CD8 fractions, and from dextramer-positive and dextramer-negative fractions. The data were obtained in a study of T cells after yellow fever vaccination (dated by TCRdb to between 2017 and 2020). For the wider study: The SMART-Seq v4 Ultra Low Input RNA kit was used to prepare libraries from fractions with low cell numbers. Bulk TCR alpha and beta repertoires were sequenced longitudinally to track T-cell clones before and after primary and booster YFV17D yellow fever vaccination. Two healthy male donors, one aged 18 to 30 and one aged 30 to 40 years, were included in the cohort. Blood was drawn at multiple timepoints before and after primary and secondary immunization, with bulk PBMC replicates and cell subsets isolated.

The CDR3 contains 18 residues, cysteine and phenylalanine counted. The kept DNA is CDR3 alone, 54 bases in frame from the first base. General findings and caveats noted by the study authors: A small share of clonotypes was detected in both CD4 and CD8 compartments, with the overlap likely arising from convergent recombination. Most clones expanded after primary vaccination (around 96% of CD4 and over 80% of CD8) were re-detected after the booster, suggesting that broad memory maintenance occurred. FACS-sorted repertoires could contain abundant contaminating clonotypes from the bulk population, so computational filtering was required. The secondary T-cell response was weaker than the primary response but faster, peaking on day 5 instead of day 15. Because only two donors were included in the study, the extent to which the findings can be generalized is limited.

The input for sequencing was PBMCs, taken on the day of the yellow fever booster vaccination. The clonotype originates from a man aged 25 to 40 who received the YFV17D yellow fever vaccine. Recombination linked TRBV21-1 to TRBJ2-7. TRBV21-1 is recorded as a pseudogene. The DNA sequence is TGTGCCAGCAGCAAAGTGGGTTTCTTTTCGCTGCTTCGAGTGGGGCAGTACTTC. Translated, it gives CASSKVGFFSLLRVGQYF.